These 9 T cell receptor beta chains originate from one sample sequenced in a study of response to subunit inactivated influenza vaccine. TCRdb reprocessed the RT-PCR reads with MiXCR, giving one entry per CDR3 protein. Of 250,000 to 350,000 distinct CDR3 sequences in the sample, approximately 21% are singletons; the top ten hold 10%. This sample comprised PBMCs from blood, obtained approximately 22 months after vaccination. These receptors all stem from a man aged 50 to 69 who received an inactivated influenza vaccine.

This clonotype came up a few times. This chain's CDR3 is CASSPWDSNQPQHF. The DNA for the CDR3 is TGTGCCAGCAGTCCGTGGGATAGCAATCAGCCCCAGCATTTT. The chain links TRBV12-3 or TRBV12-4 to TRBJ1-5; D unclear. The CDR3 is 14 residues long. V lost 5 bases and J lost 0, with 8 bases in between.

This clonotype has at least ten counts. The DNA of the CDR3 is TGCAGTGCTAAGGGTGGTAGCGGGAGGTTAGAGACCCAGTACTTC. This gives the protein CSAKGGSGRLETQYF. The chain employs TRBV20-1 and TRBJ2-5; 10 bases are a match to TRBD2. Germline CDR1 DFQATT, CDR2 SNEGSKA (reference sequence). The V segment lost 4 bases and the J segment 4 bases; nucleotides outside the gene matches: 9. The CDR3 totals 15 residues.

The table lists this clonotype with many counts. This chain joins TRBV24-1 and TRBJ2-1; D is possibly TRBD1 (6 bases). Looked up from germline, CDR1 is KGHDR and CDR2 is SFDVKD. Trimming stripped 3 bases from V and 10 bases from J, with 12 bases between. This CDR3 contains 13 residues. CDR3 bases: TGTGCCACCAGTGATCTACAGGGTCGCGAGCAGTTCTTC. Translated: CATSDLQGREQFF.

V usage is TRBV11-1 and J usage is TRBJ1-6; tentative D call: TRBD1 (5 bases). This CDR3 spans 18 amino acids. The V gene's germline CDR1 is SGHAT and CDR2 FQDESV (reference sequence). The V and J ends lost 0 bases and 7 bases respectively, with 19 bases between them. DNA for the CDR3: TGTGCCAGCAGCTTAGCCGGTCCGGGCAGGGCGGGAAATTCACCCCTCCACTTT. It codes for CASSLAGPGRAGNSPLHF.

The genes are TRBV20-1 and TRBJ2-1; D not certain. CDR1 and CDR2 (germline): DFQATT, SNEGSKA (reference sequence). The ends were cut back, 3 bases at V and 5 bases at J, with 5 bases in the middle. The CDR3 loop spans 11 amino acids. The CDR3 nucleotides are TGCAGTGCTAGGCACCACAATGAGCAGTTCTTC. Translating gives CSARHHNEQFF.

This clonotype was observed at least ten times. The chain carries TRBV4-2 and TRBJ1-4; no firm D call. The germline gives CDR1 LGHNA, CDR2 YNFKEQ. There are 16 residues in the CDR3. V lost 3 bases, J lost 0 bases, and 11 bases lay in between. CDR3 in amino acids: CASSHKTVATNEKLFF. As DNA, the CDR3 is TGTGCCAGCAGCCATAAGACGGTTGCAACTAATGAAAAACTGTTTTTT.

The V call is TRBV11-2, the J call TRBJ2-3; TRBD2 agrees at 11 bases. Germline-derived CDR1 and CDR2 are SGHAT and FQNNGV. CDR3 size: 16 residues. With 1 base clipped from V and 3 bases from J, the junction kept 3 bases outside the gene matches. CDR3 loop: CASSLVASGGTDTQYF. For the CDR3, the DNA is TGTGCCAGCAGCTTAGTTGCTAGCGGGGGGACAGATACGCAGTATTTT.

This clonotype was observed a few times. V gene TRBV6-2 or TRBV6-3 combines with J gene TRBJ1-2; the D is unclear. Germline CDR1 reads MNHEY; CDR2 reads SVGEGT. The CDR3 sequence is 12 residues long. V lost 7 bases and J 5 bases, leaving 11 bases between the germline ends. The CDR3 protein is CASTQIGYGYTF. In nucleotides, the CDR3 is TGTGCCAGCACCCAAATCGGATATGGCTACACCTTC.

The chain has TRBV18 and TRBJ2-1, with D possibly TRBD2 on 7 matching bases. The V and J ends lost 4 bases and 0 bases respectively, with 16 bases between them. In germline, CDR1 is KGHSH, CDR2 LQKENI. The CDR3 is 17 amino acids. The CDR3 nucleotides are TGTGCCAGCTCACGGGGGGGCGGGACGCACTCCTACAATGAGCAGTTCTTC. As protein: CASSRGGGTHSYNEQFF.